This TCR beta chain comes out of a study of blood T cell repertoires in COVID-19. On the study more broadly: Samples came from the United States, Italy and Spain, spanning acute and convalescent COVID-19. The cDNA or gDNA used as material had been derived from T cells, B-cell-depleted T cells, or PBMCs.

As originally analysed: From reference gene primer amplification, estimates of nucleated cell counts were derived. The method was immunoSEQ multiplex PCR; TCRdb's version includes in-frame clones alone and lacks a portion of them. V and J calls plus clone size are reproduced from that table; the DNA served to infer D and trimming. The sample includes 90,000 to 100,000 clones, about 85% of them seen just once. This clone showed up just once. Specimen: peripheral blood. The TCR sequence derives from a human donor in a cohort sampled during active COVID-19.

As DNA, the CDR3 is TGTGCCAGCAGCTTAGCGTTTCTAGCGGGGCTCGGGGATGAGCAGTTCTTC. This encodes CASSLAFLAGLGDEQFF. The V call is TRBV7-2, the J call TRBJ2-1; 9 bases map to TRBD2. The CDR3 loop spans 17 amino acids. The germline V gene encodes CDR1 SGHTA and CDR2 FQGNSA. V lost 0 bases to trimming and J lost 8 bases; unmatched junction nucleotides: 11.